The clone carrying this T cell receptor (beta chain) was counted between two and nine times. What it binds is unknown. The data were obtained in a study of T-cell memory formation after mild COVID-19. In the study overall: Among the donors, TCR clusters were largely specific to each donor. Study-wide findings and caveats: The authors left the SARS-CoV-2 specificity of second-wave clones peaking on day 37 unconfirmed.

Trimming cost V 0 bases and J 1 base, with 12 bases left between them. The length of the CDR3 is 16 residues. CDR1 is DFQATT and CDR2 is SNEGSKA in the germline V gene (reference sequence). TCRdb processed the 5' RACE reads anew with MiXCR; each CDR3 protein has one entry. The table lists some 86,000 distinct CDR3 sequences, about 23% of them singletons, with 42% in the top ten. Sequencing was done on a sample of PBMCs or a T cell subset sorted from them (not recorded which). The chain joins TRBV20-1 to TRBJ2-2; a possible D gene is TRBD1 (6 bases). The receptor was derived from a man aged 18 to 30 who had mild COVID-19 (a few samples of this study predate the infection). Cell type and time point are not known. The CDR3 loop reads CSARDQPGQNTGELFF. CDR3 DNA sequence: TGCAGTGCTAGAGATCAGCCGGGACAGAACACCGGGGAGCTGTTTTTT.